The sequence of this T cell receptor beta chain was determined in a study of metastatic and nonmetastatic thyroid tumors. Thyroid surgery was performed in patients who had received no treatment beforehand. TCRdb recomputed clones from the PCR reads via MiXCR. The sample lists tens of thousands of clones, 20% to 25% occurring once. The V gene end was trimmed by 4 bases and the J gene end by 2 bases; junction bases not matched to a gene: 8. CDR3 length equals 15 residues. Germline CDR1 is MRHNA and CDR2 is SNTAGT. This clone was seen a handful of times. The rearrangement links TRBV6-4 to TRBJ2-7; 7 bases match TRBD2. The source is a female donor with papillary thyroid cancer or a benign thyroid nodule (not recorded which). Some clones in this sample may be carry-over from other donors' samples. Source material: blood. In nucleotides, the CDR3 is TGTGCCAGCAGTGTCATTAGCGGGTGGCCCTACGAGCAGTACTTC. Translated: CASSVISGWPYEQYF.